Listed below are T cell receptor beta chains from one sample, sequenced in a study of Ad26.COV2.S vaccination and SARS-CoV-2 variants. Method: immunoSEQ multiplex PCR; TCRdb's copy keeps in-frame clones and lacks some. Of about 350,000 clones in the sample, about 87% were seen once. The sequencing here drew on peripheral blood, taken in a trial of Ad26.COV2.S vaccine versus placebo. These receptors all stem from a person between 18 and 59 years old who received the Ad26.COV2.S COVID-19 vaccine or a placebo. The CDR3 runs from the conserved cysteine through the conserved F or W. Each record gives: D gene, clone size, V gene, J gene, CDR3 protein, CDR3 DNA. A D gene is named only where the DNA matches it firmly. The size field is filled for only some rows; it gives once, few, many or a size class.

D: -; size: -; V: TRBV6-2/TRBV6-3; J: TRBJ1-1; CDR3: CASSPYDRLNTEAFF; DNA: TGTGCCAGCAGTCCCTACGACAGGCTGAACACTGAAGCTTTCTTT
D: -; size: -; V: TRBV6-2/TRBV6-3; J: TRBJ1-5; CDR3: CASSYDIGGYSNQPQHF; DNA: TGTGCCAGCAGTTACGACATTGGAGGCTATAGCAATCAGCCCCAGCATTTT
D: -; size: -; V: TRBV5-4; J: TRBJ2-3; CDR3: CASSLILSGDTDTQYF; DNA: TGTGCCAGCAGTTTGATCCTTAGCGGAGACACAGATACGCAGTATTTT
D: TRBD1; size: -; V: TRBV11-2; J: TRBJ2-4; CDR3: CASSLRQGNIQYF; DNA: TGTGCCAGCAGCCTAAGACAGGGAAACATTCAGTACTTC
D: -; size: once; V: TRBV7-3; J: TRBJ2-2; CDR3: CASSLRGLTNTNTGELFF; DNA: TGTGCCAGCAGCTTACGGGGCCTCACTAATACGAACACCGGGGAGCTGTTTTTT
D: -; size: -; V: TRBV4-3; J: TRBJ2-7; CDR3: CASSQGIRQYF; DNA: TGCGCCAGCAGCCAGGGCATTAGGCAGTACTTC
D: -; size: -; V: TRBV7-9; J: TRBJ1-3; CDR3: CASSSTDRGSGNTIYF; DNA: TGTGCCAGCAGCTCGACCGACAGAGGCTCTGGAAACACCATATATTTT
D: -; size: -; V: TRBV5-1; J: TRBJ2-7; CDR3: CASSLARTASYEQYF; DNA: TGCGCCAGCAGCTTGGCCAGGACAGCATCCTACGAGCAGTACTTC
D: -; size: -; V: TRBV15; J: TRBJ1-2; CDR3: CATSRVGQNGYTF; DNA: TGTGCCACCAGCAGAGTGGGTCAGAATGGCTACACCTTC
D: -; size: -; V: TRBV25-1; J: TRBJ2-4; CDR3: CASSPTSVGPKKNIQYF; DNA: TGTGCCAGCAGTCCCACATCTGTTGGGCCGAAGAAAAACATTCAGTACTTC
D: -; size: -; V: TRBV6-5; J: TRBJ1-2; CDR3: CASSYTTGSYGYTF; DNA: TGTGCCAGCAGTTACACCACAGGGAGCTATGGCTACACCTTC
D: TRBD1; size: -; V: TRBV4-1; J: TRBJ1-1; CDR3: CASSDWSTGVTEAFF; DNA: TGCGCCAGCAGCGATTGGAGCACAGGGGTCACTGAAGCTTTCTTT
D: -; size: -; V: TRBV6-5; J: TRBJ1-5; CDR3: CASSRRFLERQPQHF; DNA: TGTGCCAGCAGTCGTCGATTTTTGGAACGTCAGCCCCAGCATTTT
D: -; size: -; V: TRBV14; J: TRBJ2-7; CDR3: CASSQDGRAYEQYF; DNA: TGTGCCAGCAGCCAAGATGGTAGGGCCTACGAGCAGTACTTC
D: -; size: -; V: TRBV3-1/TRBV3-2; J: TRBJ1-2; CDR3: CASSRQNYGYTF; DNA: TGTGCCAGCAGCCGGCAGAACTATGGCTACACCTTC
D: -; size: -; V: TRBV7-2; J: TRBJ2-3; CDR3: CASSPGTTDTQYF; DNA: TGTGCCAGCAGCCCCGGGACTACAGATACGCAGTATTTT
D: -; size: -; V: TRBV28; J: TRBJ2-6; CDR3: CASSFPGAGANVLTF; DNA: TGTGCCAGCAGTTTCCCTGGTGCTGGGGCCAACGTCCTGACTTTC
D: -; size: -; V: TRBV21-1; J: TRBJ1-2; CDR3: CASRRAALLNYGYTF; DNA: TGTGCCAGTAGACGGGCGGCACTCCTTAACTATGGCTACACCTTC
D: TRBD2; size: -; V: TRBV5-4; J: TRBJ2-3; CDR3: CASHLAGGRDTQYF; DNA: TGTGCCAGCCACCTAGCGGGGGGGCGAGATACGCAGTATTTT
D: TRBD2; size: -; V: TRBV6-5; J: TRBJ2-7; CDR3: CASSRGARGGDEQYF; DNA: TGTGCCAGCAGTCGAGGGGCCCGGGGGGGCGACGAGCAGTACTTC
D: -; size: -; V: TRBV9; J: TRBJ1-6; CDR3: CASSRSQGNSPLHF; DNA: TGTGCCAGCAGCAGATCACAGGGAAATTCACCCCTCCACTTT
D: -; size: -; V: TRBV3-1/TRBV3-2; J: TRBJ1-3; CDR3: CASGEGGGSGNTIYF; DNA: TGTGCCAGCGGGGAAGGGGGGGGCTCTGGAAACACCATATATTTT